This T cell receptor beta chain was found in a study of T-cell memory formation after mild COVID-19 (dated by TCRdb to the early 2020s). About the full investigation: TCR sequence clusters from the two donors were largely donor specific. Longitudinal TCRalpha and TCRbeta repertoire sequencing tracked T-cell clones expanding and contracting after mild COVID-19 in two donors. The cohort was made up of two young adult volunteers, one female and one male, who were previously healthy.

Concerning this clonotype itself: Its cognate antigen has yet to be identified. Qualities for individual bases were not recorded, and no much larger clone is one base off.

Findings and caveats that apply to the study as a whole: SARS-CoV-2 specificity was not confirmed for the second-wave clones peaking on day 37. The detection of some responding clones in pre-infection memory suggests that pre-existing cross-reactive memory T cells joined the SARS-CoV-2 response. Clones contracting from day 15 to 85 had balanced CD4/CD8 phenotypes, while a second wave expanding from day 15 to 37 was biased towards CD4+. Contracting CD4+ clones turned up mainly in the CM and EM memory subsets, whereas EMRA was where CD8+ clones were enriched. The study included only a couple of mild cases, and larger cohorts that include severe cases with pre-infection samples were judged to be necessary.

The sequencer listed for this sample is Illumina NovaSeq 6000. Using 5'RACE with constant-segment primers, TCRalpha and TCRbeta cDNA libraries were constructed, with sample barcodes and unique molecular identifiers added in the process. RNA was extracted from every sample with Trizol reagent. Libraries were amplified in two PCR steps, with a second sample barcode and Illumina TruSeq adapters added in the second step. The libraries were sequenced on an Illumina NovaSeq using 2 x 150 bp paired-end reads. Regarding the original processing steps: Reads were demultiplexed and collapsed into UMI-guided consensus sequences with migec v1.2.7. Using mixcr v2.1.11, UMI consensuses were aligned to TRA and TRB V and J templates and then assembled into clonotypes. A clonotype was counted as expanded or contracted only if both edgeR and NoisET called the change significant, with noise models trained on biological replicates. For edgeR calls, the cutoffs were a false discovery rate-adjusted p below 0.01 and a log2 fold-change threshold of 1. As an exploratory analysis of dynamics, max-normalized trajectories of the 1000 most abundant clonotypes were examined with PCA combined with hierarchical clustering. Separately sequenced CD4+ and CD8+ repertoires were used to assign a CD4 or CD8 phenotype to each responding clone. TCRdb trimmed public reads at Q25 via fastp, called clones via MiXCR and kept in-frame beta chains. Every CDR3 protein is listed once, alongside the most common genes and DNA of its rows. These V and J calls are TCRdb output, not the study's own analysis. The sample has around 370,000 distinct CDR3 sequences on record, under 25% of them singletons. The leading ten clones occupy approximately 12% of the sample.

Ficoll-Paque density gradient centrifugation was the method used to isolate PBMCs. The CDR3 starts with the cysteine, ends with the phenylalanine, and has 15 residues. This entry keeps only the CDR3 DNA: 45 bases, framed from base 1. The germline V gene specifies SGHAT as CDR1 and FQNNGV as CDR2. Deletion took 5 bases off V and 11 bases off J, with a span of 22 bases between the germline ends. The source of this sequence is an adult woman who had mild COVID-19 (a few samples of this study predate the infection). The sample titles of this study are shuffled in the database, so cell type and time point are left out; the donor was told from shared clones. The sample consisted of PBMCs or a T cell subset sorted from them (not recorded which). The chain couples TRBV11-2 to TRBJ1-5; the D gene cannot be named for sure. DNA sequence: TGTGCCAGCAGCCCACGCCGGGTTTCGAAAAGAGCCCAGCATTTT. Its protein is CASSPRRVSKRAQHF.